This T cell receptor beta chain was identified in a study of type 1 regulatory T cells. The wider study: An in vitro protocol generated T-allo10, a Tr1-enriched, alloantigen-specific CD4 T cell product.

TCRdb reprocessed the reads via MiXCR and lists one record per CDR3 protein. This table has fewer than 80,000 distinct CDR3 sequences, about a fifth appearing once. The study's findings and limits: Type 1 regulatory T cells had a more restricted TCR repertoire than non-type 1 regulatory T cells.

In its sample, this clonotype was seen a few times. What it recognizes is unknown. CDR3 length: 11 residues. Germline V lookup: CDR1 MNHNS, CDR2 SASEGT. Trimming removed 7 bases from V and 2 bases from J, with 6 bases in between. This TCR was sampled from a human donor in good health. Sequenced sample: cultured type 1 regulatory T (Tr1) cells, either the whole culture or a sorted fraction (not recorded which). This chain links TRBV6-1 with TRBJ2-7; D unclear. DNA for the CDR3: TGTGCCAGCACGGGTACCTACGAGCAGTACTTC. Translating gives CASTGTYEQYF.